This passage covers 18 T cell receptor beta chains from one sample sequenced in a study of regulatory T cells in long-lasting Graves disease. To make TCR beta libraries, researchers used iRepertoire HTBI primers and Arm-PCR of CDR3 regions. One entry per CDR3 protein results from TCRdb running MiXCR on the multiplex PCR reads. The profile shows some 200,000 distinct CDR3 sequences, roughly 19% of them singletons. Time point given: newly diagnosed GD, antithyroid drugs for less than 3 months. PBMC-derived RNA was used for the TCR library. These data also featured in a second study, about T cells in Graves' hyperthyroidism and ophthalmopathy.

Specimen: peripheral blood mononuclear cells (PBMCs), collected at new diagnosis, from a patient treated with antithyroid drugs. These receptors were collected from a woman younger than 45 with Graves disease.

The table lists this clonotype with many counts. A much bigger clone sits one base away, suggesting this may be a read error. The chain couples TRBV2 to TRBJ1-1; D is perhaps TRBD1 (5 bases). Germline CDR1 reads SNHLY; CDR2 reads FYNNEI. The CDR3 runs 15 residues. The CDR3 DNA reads TGTGCCGGCAGCGGAGGGATAGGGGTGAACACTGAAGCTTTCTTT. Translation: CAGSGGIGVNTEAFF.

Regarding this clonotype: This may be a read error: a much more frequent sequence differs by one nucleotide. DNA of the CDR3: TGTGCCGGCAGCCCCCCAGGTGGGGAGTGCACCTTC. Amino acid sequence: CAGSPPGGECTF. The J gene is TRBJ1-2, the V gene TRBV11-2; D gene uncertain. This CDR3 comprises 12 residues. Germline assignment: CDR1 SGHAT and CDR2 FQNNGV.

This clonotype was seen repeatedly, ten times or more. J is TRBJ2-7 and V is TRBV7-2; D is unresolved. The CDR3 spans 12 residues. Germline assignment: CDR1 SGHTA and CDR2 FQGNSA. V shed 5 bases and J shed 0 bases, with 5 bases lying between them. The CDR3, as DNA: TGTGCCAGCAGCCTATTCTCCTACGAGCAGTACTTC. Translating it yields CASSLFSYEQYF. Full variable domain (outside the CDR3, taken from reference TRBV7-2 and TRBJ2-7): GAGVSQSPSNKVTEKGKDVELRCDPISGHTALYWYRQSLGQGLEFLIYFQGNSAPDKSGLPSDRFSAERTGGSVSTLTIQRTQQEDSAVYLCASSLFSYEQYFGPGTRLTVT.

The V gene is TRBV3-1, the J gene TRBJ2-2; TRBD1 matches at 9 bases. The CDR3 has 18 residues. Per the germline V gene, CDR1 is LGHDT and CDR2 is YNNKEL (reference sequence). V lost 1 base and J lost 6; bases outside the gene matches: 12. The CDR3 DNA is TGTGCCAGCAGCCAAGGAGGACAGGGGCAGGCTCGGGCCGGGGAGCTGTTTTTT. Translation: CASSQGGQGQARAGELFF.

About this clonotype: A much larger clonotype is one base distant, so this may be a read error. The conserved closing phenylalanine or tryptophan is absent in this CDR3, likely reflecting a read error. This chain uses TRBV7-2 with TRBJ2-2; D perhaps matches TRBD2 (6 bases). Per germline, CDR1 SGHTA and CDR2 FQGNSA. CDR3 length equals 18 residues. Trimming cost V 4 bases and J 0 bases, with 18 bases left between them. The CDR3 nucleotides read TGTGCCAGCAGCTATCCTCGTGGCGGGATGGCGAACACCGGGGAGCTGTTTTCT. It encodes CASSYPRGGMANTGELFS.

CDR3 sequence (DNA): TGTGCCAGCAGTAAGGGGACAGGGGACGTATACGAGCAGTACTTC. Protein: CASSKGTGDVYEQYF. The rearrangement links TRBV28 to TRBJ2-7, with TRBD1 identical over 10 bases. The CDR3 extends over 15 amino acids. V lost 5 bases, J lost 4 bases, and 8 bases stayed unmatched. Germline lookup yields CDR1 MDHEN and CDR2 SYDVKM.

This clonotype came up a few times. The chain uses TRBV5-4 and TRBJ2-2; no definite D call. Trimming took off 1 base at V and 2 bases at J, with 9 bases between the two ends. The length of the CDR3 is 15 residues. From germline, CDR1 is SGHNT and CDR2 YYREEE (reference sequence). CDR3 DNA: TGTGCCAGCAGCTTGTCGCAGACAAACACCGGGGAGCTGTTTTTT. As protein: CASSLSQTNTGELFF.

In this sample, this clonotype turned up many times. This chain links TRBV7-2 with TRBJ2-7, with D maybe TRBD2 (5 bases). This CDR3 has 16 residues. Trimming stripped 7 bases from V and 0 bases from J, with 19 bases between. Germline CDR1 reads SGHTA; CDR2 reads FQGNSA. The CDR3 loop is CASTPQGGSSSYEQYF. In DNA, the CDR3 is TGTGCCAGCACCCCTCAAGGAGGCAGTAGCTCCTACGAGCAGTACTTC.

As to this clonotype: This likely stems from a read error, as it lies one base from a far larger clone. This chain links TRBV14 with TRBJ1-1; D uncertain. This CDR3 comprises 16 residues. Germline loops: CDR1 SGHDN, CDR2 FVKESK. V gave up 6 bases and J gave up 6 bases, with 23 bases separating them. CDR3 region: CASRPRAGSSVAEAFF. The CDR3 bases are TGTGCCAGCAGACCTCGCGCCGGGAGTTCCGTGGCTGAAGCTTTCTTT.

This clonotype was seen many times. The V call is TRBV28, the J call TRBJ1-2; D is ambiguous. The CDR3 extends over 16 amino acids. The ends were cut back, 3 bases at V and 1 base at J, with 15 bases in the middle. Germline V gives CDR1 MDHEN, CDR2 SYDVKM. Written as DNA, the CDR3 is TGTGCCAGCAGTTTGGTTGGAAGACATAGTAACTATGGCTACACCTTC. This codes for CASSLVGRHSNYGYTF.

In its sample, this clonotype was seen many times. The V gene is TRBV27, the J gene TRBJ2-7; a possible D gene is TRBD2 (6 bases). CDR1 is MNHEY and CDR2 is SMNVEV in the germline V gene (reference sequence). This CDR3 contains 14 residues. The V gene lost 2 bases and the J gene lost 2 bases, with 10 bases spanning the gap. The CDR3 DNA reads TGTGCCAGCAGTTTAAAGGAGGGGCCCTACGAGCAGTACTTC. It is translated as CASSLKEGPYEQYF.

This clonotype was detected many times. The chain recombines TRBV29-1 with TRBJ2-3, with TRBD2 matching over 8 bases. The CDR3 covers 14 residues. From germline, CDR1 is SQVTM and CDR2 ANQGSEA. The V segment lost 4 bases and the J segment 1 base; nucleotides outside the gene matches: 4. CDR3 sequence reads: CSVVVTSGTDTQYF. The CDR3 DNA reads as TGCAGCGTTGTGGTGACTAGCGGCACAGATACGCAGTATTTT.

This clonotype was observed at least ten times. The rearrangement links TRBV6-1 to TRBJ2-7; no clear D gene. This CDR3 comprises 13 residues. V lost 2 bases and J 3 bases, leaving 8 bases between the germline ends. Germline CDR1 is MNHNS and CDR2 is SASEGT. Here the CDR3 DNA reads TGTGCCAGCAGTGAACAGTCTTTCTACGAGCAGTACTTC. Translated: CASSEQSFYEQYF.

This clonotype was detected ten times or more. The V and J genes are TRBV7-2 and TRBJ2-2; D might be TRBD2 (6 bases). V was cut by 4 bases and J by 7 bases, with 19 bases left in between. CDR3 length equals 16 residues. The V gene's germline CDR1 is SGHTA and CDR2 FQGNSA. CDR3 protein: CASSSRSQSGDGELFF. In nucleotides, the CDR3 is TGTGCCAGCAGCTCCCGTTCCCAATCGGGGGACGGGGAGCTGTTTTTT.

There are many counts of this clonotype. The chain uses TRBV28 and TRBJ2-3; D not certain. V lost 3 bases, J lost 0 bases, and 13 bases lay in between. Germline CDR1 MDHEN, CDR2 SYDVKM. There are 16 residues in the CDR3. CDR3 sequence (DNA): TGTGCCAGCAGTTTTGTGGCTAGTCGTAGCACAGATACGCAGTATTTT. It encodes CASSFVASRSTDTQYF.

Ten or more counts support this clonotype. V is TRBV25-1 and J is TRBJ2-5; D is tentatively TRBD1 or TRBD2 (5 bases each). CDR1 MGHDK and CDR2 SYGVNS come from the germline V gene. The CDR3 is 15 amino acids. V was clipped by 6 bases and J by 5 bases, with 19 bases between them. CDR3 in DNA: TGTGCCAGCAGCGCCCCGGGACGAAAGGTTGAGACCCAGTACTTC. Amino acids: CASSAPGRKVETQYF.

The CDR3 here is CAWRPAGHHEQYF. In nucleotides, the CDR3 is TGTGCCTGGAGGCCAGCGGGACATCATGAGCAGTACTTC. The chain carries TRBV30 and TRBJ2-7, with D tentatively TRBD2 (7 bases). Trimming pared 3 bases from V and 7 bases from J, leaving 16 bases between. CDR3 length: 13 residues. Germline V gene lookup returns CDR1 GTSNPN and CDR2 SVGIG (reference sequence).

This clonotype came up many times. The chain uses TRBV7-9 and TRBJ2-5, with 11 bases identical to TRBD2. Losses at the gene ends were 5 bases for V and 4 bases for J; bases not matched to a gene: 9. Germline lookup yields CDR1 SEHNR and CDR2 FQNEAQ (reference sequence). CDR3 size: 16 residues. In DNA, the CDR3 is TGTGCCAGCAGCCCGGGACTAGCGGTGAAGGGAGAGACCCAGTACTTC. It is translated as CASSPGLAVKGETQYF.